The 15 T cell receptor beta chains listed next were all sequenced from one sample in a study of vaccination effects on CD4 cells after COVID-19. Following culture for ten to eleven days, CD4+ T cells were isolated. Vaccination of participants consisted of two doses of either the BNT162b2 or mRNA-1273 vaccine. Their antigens remain unidentified. TCRdb's table, derived via immunoSEQ multiplex PCR, lists solely in-frame clones and lacks some. The profile shows 47,000 or so clones, around 70% of them singletons. Sample: CD4+ T cells from PBMCs cultured without peptide, taken after COVID-19 vaccination. These receptors were obtained from a human donor who received a COVID-19 vaccine.

Written as DNA, the CDR3 is TGTGCCAGCAGCTCGGACAGGGCGCAAGAGACCCAGTACTTC. This codes for CASSSDRAQETQYF. The gene calls are TRBV7-9 and TRBJ2-5; TRBD1 agrees at 8 bases. Germline CDR1 SEHNR, CDR2 FQNEAQ (reference sequence). CDR3 length: 14 amino acids. V was pared by 4 bases and J by 2 bases, with 3 bases of the junction left unmatched.

The V gene is TRBV27, the J gene TRBJ2-3; D unresolved. This CDR3 spans 15 amino acids. CDR1 MNHEY and CDR2 SMNVEV come from the germline V gene (reference sequence). V gave up 2 bases and J gave up 2 bases, with 11 bases separating them. This CDR3 reads CASSLSRQYTDTQYF. CDR3 coding DNA: TGTGCCAGCAGTTTAAGTCGGCAGTACACAGATACGCAGTATTTT.

The chain links TRBV14 to TRBJ2-3; the D is unclear. Trimming took 2 bases from V and 0 from J, leaving 18 bases between them. Germline V CDR1 and CDR2: SGHDN, FVKESK. The CDR3 spans 18 residues. DNA of the CDR3: TGTGCCAGCAGCCAAACCCTACTACAGCTACGGAGCACAGATACGCAGTATTTT. Protein: CASSQTLLQLRSTDTQYF.

This clone was counted between two and nine times. The chain joins TRBV5-1 to TRBJ1-1, with 12 bases that match TRBD1. The CDR3 is 16 residues long. CDR1 SGHRS and CDR2 YFSETQ come from the germline V gene. The V gene end was trimmed by 5 bases and the J gene end by 6 bases; junction bases not matched to a gene: 11. CDR3 sequence (DNA): TGCGCCAGCAGGACCGGGACAGGGGGCCTAGGAGCTGAAGCTTTCTTT. Translated, it gives CASRTGTGGLGAEAFF.

This rearrangement joins TRBV6-4 to TRBJ2-6; D not certain. The V end lost 2 bases, the J end lost 2 bases, and 7 bases lay between the germline ends. Per germline, CDR1 MRHNA and CDR2 SNTAGT. The CDR3 has 15 residues. Here the CDR3 DNA reads TGTGCCAGCAGTGACGTGTCGGCTGGGGCCAACGTCCTGACTTTC. It codes for CASSDVSAGANVLTF.

The chain employs TRBV5-1 and TRBJ2-7; 11 bases agree with TRBD1. Germline CDR1 is SGHRS and CDR2 is YFSETQ. CDR3 length: 14 residues. J was trimmed by 6 bases and V by 4 bases; bases with no gene match: 6. CDR3 sequence: CASSLRDRGSEQYF. The CDR3, as DNA: TGCGCCAGCAGCCTCCGGGACAGGGGGAGCGAGCAGTACTTC.

The chain carries TRBV20-1 and TRBJ2-7; D remains ambiguous. V lost 1 base to trimming and J lost 4 bases, with 5 bases between them. Per the germline V gene, CDR1 is DFQATT and CDR2 is SNEGSKA (reference sequence). The CDR3 is 11 residues long. This chain's CDR3 is CSARGIYEQYF. The CDR3 region has the DNA TGCAGTGCTAGAGGTATTTACGAGCAGTACTTC.

This clone was found a few times. The chain couples TRBV24-1 to TRBJ1-2; no definite D call. Germline CDR1 is KGHDR and CDR2 is SFDVKD. Between the trimmed V and J ends, which lost 4 bases and 5 bases, there was a span of 13 bases. The CDR3 is 14 residues long. CDR3 amino acids: CATSEAGRWYGYTF. The CDR3 bases are TGTGCCACCAGTGAAGCAGGTCGCTGGTATGGCTACACCTTC.

This clone showed up just a few times. The rearrangement joins TRBV10-3 to TRBJ2-2; D remains ambiguous. CDR3 size: 16 residues. The V end was cut by 0 bases, the J end by 1 base, with 9 bases between. Germline lookup yields CDR1 ENHRY and CDR2 SYGVKD. The CDR3 region has the DNA TGTGCCATCAGTGAGTCGAGGATAGAGAACACCGGGGAGCTGTTTTTT. Translating it yields CAISESRIENTGELFF.

The chain uses TRBV3-1 (or the pseudogene TRBV3-2) and TRBJ2-1; D gene ambiguous. Germline V gives CDR1 LGHDT, CDR2 YNNKEL (reference sequence). The CDR3 length is 14 residues. Trimming took 2 bases from V and 11 from J, leaving 16 bases between them. This CDR3 reads CASSQPGPSAQQFF. The CDR3 DNA is TGTGCCAGCAGCCAACCCGGACCCTCCGCCCAGCAGTTCTTC.

The chain combines TRBV24-1 with TRBJ2-2; 9 positions agree with TRBD1. The CDR3 totals 18 residues. Looked up from germline, CDR1 is KGHDR and CDR2 is SFDVKD. The junction had 11 bases not matched to a gene; V was cut back by 3 bases and J by 4 bases. DNA of the CDR3: TGTGCCACCAGTGATGGTGCCGGGACAGGGATCCTCACCGGGGAGCTGTTTTTT. Its protein product is CATSDGAGTGILTGELFF.

The gene calls are TRBV6-5 and TRBJ2-5; no reliable D call. The CDR3 runs 13 residues. Germline V gene data show CDR1 as MNHEY and CDR2 as SVGAGI. With 6 bases removed from V and 0 bases from J, the gap between germline ends came to 8 bases. CDR3 DNA: TGTGCCAGCAGCGCGGAAAACCAAGAGACCCAGTACTTC. This codes for CASSAENQETQYF.

The genes are TRBV14 and TRBJ2-3; 9 bases fit TRBD2. The V gene end was trimmed by 4 bases and the J gene end by 4 bases; junction bases not matched to a gene: 15. From germline, CDR1 is SGHDN and CDR2 FVKESK. The CDR3 length is 18 residues. CDR3 sequence: CASSPIPGLASWADTQYF. The CDR3 DNA reads TGTGCCAGCAGCCCAATACCGGGACTAGCTTCTTGGGCAGATACGCAGTATTTT.

This sequence joins TRBV4-1 and TRBJ2-1, with D possibly matching TRBD2 (5 bases). The germline V gene has CDR1 MGHRA and CDR2 YSYEKL. There are 15 residues in the CDR3. Trimming stripped 4 bases from V and 4 bases from J, with 14 bases between. CDR3 residues: CASSLIPGEYNEQFF. Here the CDR3 DNA reads TGCGCCAGCAGCCTAATCCCCGGGGAATACAATGAGCAGTTCTTC.

This clone showed up just a few times. V is TRBV11-3 and J is TRBJ2-1; D is unresolved. Germline CDR1 is SGHNT and CDR2 is YENEEA. The V gene lost 3 bases and the J gene lost 3 bases, with 15 bases spanning the gap. The CDR3 is 16 amino acids. CDR3: CASSFGTEIGYNEQFF. DNA for the CDR3: TGTGCCAGCAGCTTTGGTACGGAGATCGGCTACAATGAGCAGTTCTTC.